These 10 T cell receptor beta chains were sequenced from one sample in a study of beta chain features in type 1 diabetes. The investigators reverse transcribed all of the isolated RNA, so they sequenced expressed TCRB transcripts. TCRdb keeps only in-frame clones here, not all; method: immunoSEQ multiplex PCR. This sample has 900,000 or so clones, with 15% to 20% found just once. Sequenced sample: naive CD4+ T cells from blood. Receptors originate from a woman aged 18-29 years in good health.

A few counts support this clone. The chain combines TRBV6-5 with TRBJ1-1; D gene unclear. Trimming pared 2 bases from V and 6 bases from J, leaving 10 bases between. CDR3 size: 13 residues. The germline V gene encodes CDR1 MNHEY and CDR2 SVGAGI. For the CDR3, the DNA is TGTGCCAGCAGTTACACGGGCAGAGCTGAAGCTTTCTTT. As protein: CASSYTGRAEAFF.

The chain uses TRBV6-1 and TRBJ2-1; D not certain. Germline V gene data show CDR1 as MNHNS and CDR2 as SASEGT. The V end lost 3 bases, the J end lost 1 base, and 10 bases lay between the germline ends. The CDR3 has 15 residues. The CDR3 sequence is CASSETLSSYNEQFF. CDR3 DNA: TGTGCCAGCAGTGAGACTCTCTCATCCTACAATGAGCAGTTCTTC.

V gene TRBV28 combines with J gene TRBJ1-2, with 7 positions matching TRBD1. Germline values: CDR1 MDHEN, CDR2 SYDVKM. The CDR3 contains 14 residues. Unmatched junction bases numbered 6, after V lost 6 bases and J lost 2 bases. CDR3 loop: CASRRSGQNYGYTF. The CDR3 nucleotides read TGTGCCAGCAGGAGGTCGGGACAGAACTATGGCTACACCTTC.

The DNA for the CDR3 is TGTGCCAGCAACGTACAGCCCAATCAGCCCCAGCATTTT. Amino acid sequence: CASNVQPNQPQHF. The rearrangement uses TRBV2 and TRBJ1-5; unclear D gene. This CDR3 comprises 13 residues. V was pared by 7 bases and J by 3 bases, with 10 bases between. The V gene's germline CDR1 is SNHLY and CDR2 FYNNEI.

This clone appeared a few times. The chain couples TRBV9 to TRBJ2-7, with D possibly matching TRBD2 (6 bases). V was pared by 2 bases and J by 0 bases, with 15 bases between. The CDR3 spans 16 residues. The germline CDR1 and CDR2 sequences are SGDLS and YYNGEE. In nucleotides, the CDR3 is TGTGCCAGCAGCGTCGGAGGCGGGGCTAGCTCCTACGAGCAGTACTTC. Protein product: CASSVGGGASSYEQYF.

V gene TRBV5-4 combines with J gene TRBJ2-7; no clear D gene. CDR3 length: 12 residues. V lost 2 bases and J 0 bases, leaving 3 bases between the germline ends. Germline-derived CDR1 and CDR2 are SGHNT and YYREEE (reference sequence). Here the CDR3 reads CASSFDSYEQYF. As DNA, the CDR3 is TGTGCCAGCAGCTTCGACTCCTACGAGCAGTACTTC.

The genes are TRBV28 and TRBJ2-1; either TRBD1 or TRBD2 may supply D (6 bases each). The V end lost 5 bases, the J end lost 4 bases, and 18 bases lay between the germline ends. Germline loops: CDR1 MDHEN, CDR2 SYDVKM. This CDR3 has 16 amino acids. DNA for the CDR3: TGTGCCAGCAGTCTGGGGTACAGGGAGGTTTACAATGAGCAGTTCTTC. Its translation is CASSLGYREVYNEQFF. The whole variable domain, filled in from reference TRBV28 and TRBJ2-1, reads DVKVTQSSRYLVKRTGEKVFLECVQDMDHENMFWYRQDPGLGLRLIYFSYDVKMKEKGDIPEGYSVSREKKERFSLILESASTNQTSMYLCASSLGYREVYNEQFFGPGTRLTVL.

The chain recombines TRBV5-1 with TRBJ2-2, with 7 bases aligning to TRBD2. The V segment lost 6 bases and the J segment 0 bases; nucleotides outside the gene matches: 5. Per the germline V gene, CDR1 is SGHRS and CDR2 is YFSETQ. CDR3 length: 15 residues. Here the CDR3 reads CASKISGSNTGELFF. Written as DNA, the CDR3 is TGCGCCAGCAAGATTAGCGGGTCGAACACCGGGGAGCTGTTTTTT.

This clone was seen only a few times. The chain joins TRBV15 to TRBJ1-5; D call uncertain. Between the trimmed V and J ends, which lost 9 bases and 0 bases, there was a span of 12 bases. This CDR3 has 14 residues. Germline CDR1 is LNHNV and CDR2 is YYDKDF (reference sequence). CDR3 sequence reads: CATLSSHSNQPQHF. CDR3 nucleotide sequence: TGTGCCACGTTGTCCAGCCATAGCAATCAGCCCCAGCATTTT.

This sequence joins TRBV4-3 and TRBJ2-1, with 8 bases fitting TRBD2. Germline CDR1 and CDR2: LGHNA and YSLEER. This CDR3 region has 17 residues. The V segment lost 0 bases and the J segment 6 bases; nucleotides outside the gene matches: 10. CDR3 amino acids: CASSQDSGLAGINEQFF. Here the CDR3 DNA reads TGCGCCAGCAGCCAAGATAGCGGGCTAGCGGGCATCAATGAGCAGTTCTTC.